This TCR beta chain was captured by sequencing in a study of response to subunit inactivated influenza vaccine listed by TCRdb under 2018. Study-wide context: Deep quantitative T cell receptor repertoire profiling was used in the study to track responses to a trivalent subunit inactivated influenza vaccine.

The method behind the library was RT-PCR. The data were produced on an Illumina HiSeq 2500. In TCRdb, the public reads were trimmed at Q25 with fastp and aligned with MiXCR, with productive beta chains retained. Entries are consolidated by CDR3 protein sequence, retaining the most common genes and DNA. The sample records around 300,000 distinct CDR3 sequences, 22% of which are singletons. Of the sample, over 9% is held by the ten largest clones. This clonotype has just one count. This receptor's antigen is unknown. Base-call qualities are not available, and no considerably larger clone is one nucleotide away. Resting on one read, the evidence is weak. Study-level results and caveats: According to the authors, only a limited number of new T cells may be recruited by each seasonal influenza vaccination.

Trimming leaves V shorter by 5 bases and J shorter by 0 bases, with the junction holding 5 bases beyond the gene matches. Inclusive of the bounding cysteine and phenylalanine, the CDR3 is 15 residues long. Only the CDR3 region is kept as DNA, spanning 45 bases read in frame from base 1. In the germline V gene, CDR1 corresponds to SGHAT and CDR2 to FQNNGV. Here the sequenced sample was PBMCs from blood, taken approximately 22 months after vaccination. Rearrangement joined TRBV11-2 to TRBJ2-7; 9 bases in the junction line up with TRBD2. This sequence originates from a man between 50 and 75 years old who received an inactivated influenza vaccine. Donor details come from another sample of the same person, matched by shared clones. This receptor carries the CDR3 CASSKTSGFSYEQYF. The sequenced DNA is TGTGCCAGCAGCAAGACTAGCGGTTTCTCCTACGAGCAGTACTTC. Reference TRBV11-2 and TRBJ2-7 proteins supply the regions before and after the CDR3; the full variable domain is: EAGVAQSPRYKIIEKRQSVAFWCNPISGHATLYWYQQILGQGPKLLIQFQNNGVVDDSQLPKDRFSAERLKGVDSTLKIQPAKLEDSAVYLCASSKTSGFSYEQYFGPGTRLTVT.